The clone carrying this TCR beta chain appeared once. Antigen specificity is unknown. The sample belongs to a study of CD8+ T cells in alopecia areata. Study as a whole: Treated patients were given 5 to 10 mg oral tofacitinib twice daily.

Treatment described: oral pan-JAK inhibitor, 5-10 mg twice daily. V was pared by 0 bases and J by 2 bases, with 4 bases of the junction left unmatched. Germline V gives CDR1 MNHEY, CDR2 SVGAGI. CDR3 length: 16 residues. Extracted RNA was reverse transcribed into cDNA, the sequencing template. Data came from immunoSEQ multiplex PCR; TCRdb stores just in-frame clones and leaves some out. The sample carries 110,000 to 150,000 clones, roughly 80% recorded once. Overall study results and limits: Expanded CD8+ clones among the top 100, and scalp clonality, were significantly decreased by tofacitinib. Lesional tissue from the scalp (especially in alopecia totalis/universalis) showed higher clonality than normal scalp.

The TCR comes from a human donor with alopecia areata. The J gene is TRBJ2-1, the V gene TRBV6-5; 7 nucleotides agree with TRBD2. The material was CD8+ T cells sorted from blood, obtained at week 4, from a patient treated with tofacitinib. CDR3 protein: CASSYSGGRPYNEQFF. CDR3 in DNA: TGTGCCAGCAGTTACTCGGGAGGGAGGCCCTACAATGAGCAGTTCTTC.